Listed here are 18 T cell receptor beta chains from one sample, sequenced in a study of cytomegalovirus exposure and HLA in healthy donors. PCR amplification relied on 60 Vbeta primers (plus 13 Jbeta primers). Only in-frame clones appear in the TCRdb table, and some are missing; sequencing was by immunoSEQ multiplex PCR. The sample lists about 89,000 clones, roughly 70% occurring once. The sequencing input was PBMCs. The receptor source for this set is a young man in good health and CMV-seronegative.

The chain carries TRBV7-3 and TRBJ2-7; 8 nucleotides agree with TRBD2. Germline CDR1 reads SGHTA; CDR2 reads FQGTGA. CDR3 size: 13 residues. J was trimmed by 2 bases and V by 8 bases; bases with no gene match: 5. Here the CDR3 DNA reads TGTGCCAGCGGGCCCGGGGGGGCCTACGAGCAGTACTTC. This translates into CASGPGGAYEQYF. Full variable domain (outside the CDR3, taken from reference TRBV7-3 and TRBJ2-7): GAGVSQTPSNKVTEKGKYVELRCDPISGHTALYWYRQSLGQGPEFLIYFQGTGAADDSGLPNDRFFAVRPEGSVSTLKIQRTERGDSAVYLCASGPGGAYEQYFGPGTRLTVT.

About this clone: Other DNA sequences within the sample encode an identical CDR3. The chain carries TRBV5-1 and TRBJ2-5; TRBD1 might be the D (6 bases). Germline values: CDR1 SGHRS, CDR2 YFSETQ. This CDR3 region has 13 residues. Trimming took 4 bases from V and 5 from J, leaving 12 bases between them. In DNA form, the CDR3 reads TGCGCCAGCAGCCTTGACAGGCCCGAGACCCAGTACTTC. Translating it yields CASSLDRPETQYF.

The CDR3 nucleotides read TGTGCCAGCAGCTTGGGGGTAGCGGGTGCCTACGAGCAGTACTTC. This encodes CASSLGVAGAYEQYF. The chain combines TRBV5-4 with TRBJ2-7; TRBD2 matches at 7 bases. V shed 0 bases and J 2 bases; nucleotides not matched to a gene: 5. The CDR3 has 15 residues. CDR1 and CDR2 from the germline V gene are SGHNT and YYREEE (reference sequence).

Comments on this clone: Additional DNA sequences in this sample encode the identical CDR3. The rearrangement uses TRBV5-4 and TRBJ2-2; 11 bases fit TRBD2. The CDR3 length is 19 residues. The V and J ends lost 3 bases and 1 base, in that order; junction bases with no gene match: 11. Germline V gives CDR1 SGHNT, CDR2 YYREEE (reference sequence). CDR3 amino acids: CASSYLGLAGGGNTGELFF. For the CDR3, the DNA is TGTGCCAGCAGCTATCTAGGCCTAGCGGGGGGCGGGAACACCGGGGAGCTGTTTTTT.

The genes are TRBV16 and TRBJ1-1; D might be TRBD1 (5 bases). The V end lost 1 base, the J end lost 4 bases, and 10 bases lay between the germline ends. The CDR3 has 14 amino acids. CDR1 KGHSY and CDR2 FQNENV come from the germline V gene. For the CDR3, the DNA is TGTGCCAGCAGCCAATGGGCGGGACGCACTGAAGCTTTCTTT. It is translated as CASSQWAGRTEAFF.

This clone was counted a single time. V gene TRBV27 combines with J gene TRBJ1-2, with 7 bases fitting TRBD1. There are 12 residues in the CDR3. Germline CDR1 and CDR2: MNHEY and SMNVEV (reference sequence). V dropped 4 bases and J dropped 8; count of bases not matched to a gene: 4. CDR3 residues: CASSSGQLGYTF. The DNA for the CDR3 is TGTGCCAGCAGTTCGGGACAGCTAGGCTACACCTTC.

This chain connects TRBV29-1 to TRBJ1-2; D is undetermined. The germline V gene encodes CDR1 SQVTM and CDR2 ANQGSEA. CDR3 length equals 11 residues. The V and J ends lost 3 bases and 4 bases respectively, with 6 bases between them. CDR3 protein: CSVDTVYGYTF. The CDR3 DNA follows: TGCAGCGTTGACACAGTCTATGGCTACACCTTC. Full variable domain (missing parts from reference TRBV29-1 and TRBJ1-2): SAVISQKPSRDICQRGTSLTIQCQVDSQVTMMFWYRQQPGQSLTLIATANQGSEATYESGFVIDKFPISRPNLTFSTLTVSNMSPEDSSIYLCSVDTVYGYTFGSGTRLTVV.

The rearrangement joins TRBV5-8 to TRBJ1-1, with 7 positions matching TRBD1. With 3 bases clipped from V and 6 bases from J, the junction kept 5 bases outside the gene matches. Germline V gene data show CDR1 as SGHTS and CDR2 as YDEGEE. The CDR3 extends over 13 amino acids. The CDR3, as DNA: TGTGCCAGCAGCTACAGGGGATTCGCTGAAGCTTTCTTT. Its protein is CASSYRGFAEAFF.

This clone has a single count. This rearrangement joins TRBV2 to TRBJ2-1, with D perhaps TRBD1 (5 bases). The CDR3 consists of 15 residues. The germline CDR1 and CDR2 sequences are SNHLY and FYNNEI. The V end lost 6 bases, the J end lost 4 bases, and 16 bases lay between the germline ends. The CDR3 DNA reads as TGTGCCAGCAGGCAGGGTACGGGCTCATACAATGAGCAGTTCTTC. Protein sequence: CASRQGTGSYNEQFF.

The J gene is TRBJ2-2, the V gene TRBV6-4, with TRBD1 matching 8 bases. There are 13 residues in the CDR3. Unmatched junction bases numbered 5, after V lost 7 bases and J lost 7 bases. CDR1 and CDR2 from the germline V gene are MRHNA and SNTAGT. In DNA form, the CDR3 reads TGTGCCAGCAACCAGGGGGCTAGCGGGGAGCTGTTTTTT. Translating gives CASNQGASGELFF.

V is TRBV6-5 and J is TRBJ2-7; 7 nucleotides match TRBD1. Germline trimming cut 4 bases from V and 2 bases from J; bases unmatched to any gene: 2. CDR3 size: 13 residues. The germline V gene has CDR1 MNHEY and CDR2 SVGAGI. CDR3 DNA: TGTGCCAGCAGTTGGGACAGAACCTACGAGCAGTACTTC. Translated: CASSWDRTYEQYF.

The gene calls are TRBV4-1 and TRBJ1-3, with 7 bases identical to TRBD1. This CDR3 has 16 amino acids. The V gene end was trimmed by 2 bases and the J gene end by 2 bases; junction bases not matched to a gene: 6. Germline CDR1 MGHRA, CDR2 YSYEKL. This CDR3 reads CASSQKLQGTGNTIYF. In nucleotides, the CDR3 is TGCGCCAGCAGCCAAAAGTTACAGGGGACTGGAAACACCATATATTTT.

DNA of the CDR3: TGCGCCAGCAGCCCGCGGACAGGGGGCGCCTACACTGAAGCTTTCTTT. Amino acid sequence: CASSPRTGGAYTEAFF. The chain employs TRBV5-1 and TRBJ1-1, with 11 bases fitting TRBD1. The CDR3 has 16 amino acids. Trimming removed 4 bases from V and 3 bases from J; junction bases left unmatched: 8. CDR1 SGHRS and CDR2 YFSETQ come from the germline V gene.

The table lists this clone with a few counts. The chain joins TRBV27 to TRBJ1-2; TRBD1 is a possible D gene (6 bases). Trimming removed 3 bases from V and 5 bases from J, with 10 bases in between. Germline-derived CDR1 and CDR2 are MNHEY and SMNVEV (reference sequence). The CDR3 totals 13 residues. The CDR3 nucleotides are TGTGCCAGCAGTTTGGGGGCAGGGTATGGCTACACCTTC. Translating it yields CASSLGAGYGYTF.

This clone was observed a handful of times. The chain couples TRBV6-4 to TRBJ2-2, with 7 bases that match TRBD2. The CDR3 is made up of 13 amino acids. The ends lost 0 bases at V and 13 bases at J; junction bases unmatched: 5. CDR1 is MRHNA and CDR2 is SNTAGT in the germline V gene. In DNA form, the CDR3 reads TGTGCCAGCAGTGACTCGATTGGGAGGGTGCTGTTTTTT. Translation: CASSDSIGRVLFF.

This clone was picked up one time. J is TRBJ2-7 and V is TRBV28; 8 bases map to TRBD2. V was pared by 5 bases and J by 3 bases, with 15 bases of the junction left unmatched. CDR3 length: 17 amino acids. Germline CDR1 and CDR2: MDHEN and SYDVKM. In DNA form, the CDR3 reads TGTGCCAGCAGTCCCCCCCCAAGCGGGGGAAGGGGCTACGAGCAGTACTTC. Translation gives CASSPPPSGGRGYEQYF. The full variable domain, in which reference TRBV28 and TRBJ2-7 provide the parts outside the CDR3, is DVKVTQSSRYLVKRTGEKVFLECVQDMDHENMFWYRQDPGLGLRLIYFSYDVKMKEKGDIPEGYSVSREKKERFSLILESASTNQTSMYLCASSPPPSGGRGYEQYFGPGTRLTVT.

The genes are TRBV7-2 and TRBJ1-2; the D gene is possibly TRBD1 (5 bases). There are 15 residues in the CDR3. With 5 bases removed from V and 0 bases from J, the gap between germline ends came to 13 bases. The germline gives CDR1 SGHTA, CDR2 FQGNSA. The CDR3 protein is CASSRRGVANYGYTF. DNA for the CDR3: TGTGCCAGCAGCAGACGGGGGGTAGCTAACTATGGCTACACCTTC.

CDR3 in amino acids: CASSSSLTSGGDKFF. The CDR3 bases are TGTGCCAGCAGCTCCTCCCTGACTAGCGGGGGGGACAAGTTCTTC. This chain connects TRBV7-2 to TRBJ2-1, with TRBD2 identical over 14 bases. The CDR3 has 15 residues. With V trimmed by 4 bases and J by 14 bases, 10 bases remained unmatched. Germline V lookup: CDR1 SGHTA, CDR2 FQGNSA.